One and the same sample provided the 18 T cell receptor beta chains below, sequenced in a study of a mutant IDH1 vaccine in newly diagnosed glioma. No antigen has been assigned to these receptors. As for time point: week 11, during vaccination. Every vaccine dose comprised 300 ug of mutant IDH1 20-mer peptide plus topical imiquimod. The method was immunoSEQ multiplex PCR; TCRdb's version includes in-frame clones alone and lacks a portion of them. Found here are 35,000 to 45,000 clones, approximately 80% of them singletons; the top ten hold roughly 16%. This specimen was peripheral blood mononuclear cells (PBMCs), taken from a glioma patient whose treatment included an IDH1 peptide vaccine. Every receptor here comes from a young woman with glioma. Some clones in this sample may be carry-over from other donors' samples.

This chain joins TRBV5-1 and TRBJ2-2; weak D call: TRBD1 (5 bases). This CDR3 contains 13 residues. V lost 0 bases, J lost 6 bases, and 6 bases lay in between. From germline, CDR1 is SGHRS and CDR2 YFSETQ. The CDR3 nucleotides read TGCGCCAGCAGCTTGGAAGGGGCCGGGGAGCTGTTTTTT. Its translation: CASSLEGAGELFF.

This chain joins TRBV5-1 and TRBJ1-5, with 10 bases fitting TRBD1. The trim removed 2 bases at V and 6 bases at J, leaving 11 bases unmatched. Germline-derived CDR1 and CDR2 are SGHRS and YFSETQ. The CDR3 has 17 residues. The CDR3 protein is CASSFSRDRGRGQPQHF. As DNA, the CDR3 is TGCGCCAGCAGCTTCAGCCGGGACAGGGGCCGTGGTCAGCCCCAGCATTTT.

The chain combines TRBV6-5 with TRBJ1-1; no reliable D call. Trimming removed 6 bases at V and 6 bases at J, with 17 bases between. The CDR3 consists of 14 residues. Germline V lookup: CDR1 MNHEY, CDR2 SVGAGI. DNA for the CDR3: TGTGCCAGCAGCCGTGGCTTTCTGTTGGCTGAAGCTTTCTTT. Translation: CASSRGFLLAEAFF.

J is TRBJ2-3 and V is TRBV7-2, with a possible D match to TRBD2 (6 bases). CDR3 length equals 15 residues. CDR1 is SGHTA and CDR2 is FQGNSA in the germline V gene. V lost 4 bases and J lost 0, with 11 bases in between. For the CDR3, the DNA is TGTGCCAGCAGCTATAGCGGAACTAGCACAGATACGCAGTATTTT. As protein: CASSYSGTSTDTQYF.

The gene calls are TRBV30 and TRBJ2-1; weak D call: TRBD2 (7 bases). Germline V lookup: CDR1 GTSNPN, CDR2 SVGIG (reference sequence). The length of the CDR3 is 13 residues. V lost 2 bases and J 8 bases, leaving 13 bases between the germline ends. The CDR3 sequence: CAWSPGGLDEQFF. The CDR3 region has the DNA TGTGCCTGGAGTCCGGGGGGCTTGGATGAGCAGTTCTTC.

J is TRBJ2-7 and V is TRBV2, with D possibly TRBD2 on 5 matching bases. V gave up 3 bases and J gave up 7 bases, with 13 bases separating them. This CDR3 spans 13 amino acids. Germline CDR1 and CDR2: SNHLY and FYNNEI. CDR3 sequence: CASSEVLVREQYF. In nucleotides, the CDR3 is TGTGCCAGCAGTGAGGTACTAGTTAGAGAGCAGTACTTC.

The V gene is TRBV30, the J gene TRBJ2-7; unclear D gene. The CDR3 has 11 residues. Between the trimmed V and J ends, which lost 2 bases and 5 bases, there was a span of 7 bases. The germline V gene has CDR1 GTSNPN and CDR2 SVGIG (reference sequence). The CDR3 spells CAWSPRDEQYF. The CDR3 DNA follows: TGTGCCTGGAGTCCCCGGGACGAGCAGTACTTC.

This chain joins TRBV5-1 and TRBJ2-5, with D perhaps matching TRBD2 (6 bases). Germline V CDR1 and CDR2: SGHRS, YFSETQ. This CDR3 has 15 amino acids. The V gene lost 1 base and the J gene lost 0 bases, with 10 bases spanning the gap. The CDR3 reads CASSLLVADQETQYF. The CDR3 nucleotides are TGCGCCAGCAGCTTGTTAGTAGCGGACCAAGAGACCCAGTACTTC.

This rearrangement joins TRBV5-4 to TRBJ2-1, with D possibly being TRBD1 or TRBD2 (5 bases each). V shed 10 bases and J shed 5 bases, with 28 bases lying between them. Germline V gives CDR1 SGHNT, CDR2 YYREEE (reference sequence). The CDR3 length is 17 residues. In nucleotides, the CDR3 is TGTGCCGGACAAAAGACCCGATTAGGGAGACTGAACAATGAGCAGTTCTTC. This gives the protein CAGQKTRLGRLNNEQFF.

The rearrangement joins TRBV28 to TRBJ1-5; D is unclear. V was clipped by 6 bases and J by 0 bases, with 12 bases between them. The germline gives CDR1 MDHEN, CDR2 SYDVKM. The CDR3 length is 15 residues. The CDR3 DNA follows: TGTGCCAGCAGCCCGCTGGCGGGTAGCAATCAGCCCCAGCATTTT. Its protein product is CASSPLAGSNQPQHF.

This clone was counted a single time. The DNA for the CDR3 is TGTGCCAGCAGTGAAATTGGGGGCCGGAGCACCGGGGAGCTGTTTTTT. Protein sequence: CASSEIGGRSTGELFF. This chain uses TRBV2 with TRBJ2-2; perhaps TRBD1 as D (6 bases). CDR1 SNHLY and CDR2 FYNNEI come from the germline V gene. Trimming stripped 2 bases from V and 4 bases from J, with 14 bases between. CDR3 length equals 16 residues.

This chain links TRBV5-1 with TRBJ2-2, with 12 bases that match TRBD1. The V gene end was trimmed by 4 bases and the J gene end by 9 bases; junction bases not matched to a gene: 10. Germline loops: CDR1 SGHRS, CDR2 YFSETQ. CDR3 size: 16 residues. Here the CDR3 DNA reads TGCGCCAGCAGCGAGGGACAGGGGGCGTTTATCCGGGAGCTGTTTTTT. Residues: CASSEGQGAFIRELFF.

The chain carries TRBV30 and TRBJ1-2, with 9 bases that match TRBD1. The CDR3 runs to 14 residues. CDR1 and CDR2 (germline): GTSNPN, SVGIG (reference sequence). With V trimmed by 0 bases and J by 12 bases, 11 bases remained unmatched. CDR3 protein: CAWSVRRDRVVNTF. The CDR3 bases are TGTGCCTGGAGTGTACGGAGGGACAGGGTGGTCAACACCTTC.

This clone is a singleton in its sample. V is TRBV5-6 and J is TRBJ1-4, with D possibly matching TRBD1 (5 bases). This CDR3 has 15 residues. The V gene's germline CDR1 is SGHDT and CDR2 YYEEEE. V was cut by 0 bases and J by 4 bases, with 10 bases left in between. CDR3 DNA sequence: TGTGCCAGCAGCTTGGCGGCAGGGCGTAATGAAAAACTGTTTTTT. It encodes CASSLAAGRNEKLFF.

In its sample, this clone was seen once. V and J are TRBV27 and TRBJ2-7, with D possibly being TRBD1 or TRBD2 (5 bases each). Looked up from germline, CDR1 is MNHEY and CDR2 is SMNVEV (reference sequence). This CDR3 is built from 12 residues. The ends were cut back, 5 bases at V and 5 bases at J, with 10 bases in the middle. CDR3 DNA: TGTGCCAGCAGTGCCGGGACGAACGAGCAGTACTTC. Translating it yields CASSAGTNEQYF.

The rearrangement joins TRBV5-1 to TRBJ2-1; TRBD2 aligns across 13 bases. CDR3 length: 15 amino acids. Germline assignment: CDR1 SGHRS and CDR2 YFSETQ. Trimming cost V 0 bases and J 8 bases; bases outside gene matches: 2. The CDR3 DNA reads as TGCGCCAGCAGCTTGGGACTAGCGGGAGGCCATGAGCAGTTCTTC. It specifies CASSLGLAGGHEQFF. The full variable domain, completed using reference TRBV5-1 and TRBJ2-1, is KAGVTQTPRYLIKTRGQQVTLSCSPISGHRSVSWYQQTPGQGLQFLFEYFSETQRNKGNFPGRFSGRQFSNSRSEMNVSTLELGDSALYLCASSLGLAGGHEQFFGPGTRLTVL.

The rearrangement links TRBV2 to TRBJ2-3, with 9 bases fitting TRBD2. CDR1 is SNHLY and CDR2 is FYNNEI in the germline V gene. V gave up 4 bases and J gave up 2 bases; unmatched junction bases: 4. CDR3 length: 15 amino acids. The CDR3: CASSGLAAFTDTQYF. CDR3 DNA sequence: TGTGCCAGCAGTGGACTAGCGGCTTTCACAGATACGCAGTATTTT.

In DNA form, the CDR3 reads TGCGCCAGCAGCTTGGGGGGGGCAACTGAAGCTTTCTTT. This gives the protein CASSLGGATEAFF. The J gene is TRBJ1-1, the V gene TRBV5-1; a weak D match, TRBD1 (6 bases). Germline loops: CDR1 SGHRS, CDR2 YFSETQ. This CDR3 is built from 13 residues. The V and J ends lost 0 bases and 5 bases respectively, with 8 bases between them.